The T cell receptor beta chain described here comes from a study of blood T cell repertoires in COVID-19. Looking at the study overall: T cells, B-cell-depleted T cells, or PBMCs provided the cDNA or gDNA that served as material.

TCRdb keeps only in-frame clones here, not all; method: immunoSEQ multiplex PCR. The table has some 100,000 clones, over 75% seen once. This clone was recorded once. The V and J ends lost 5 bases and 5 bases, in that order; junction bases with no gene match: 3. There are 15 residues in the CDR3. Looked up from germline, CDR1 is MDHEN and CDR2 is SYDVKM. The chain joins TRBV28 to TRBJ2-3; 14 bases are shared with TRBD2. Sequencing was performed on peripheral blood. The receptor's source is a man of 80 years or more with active or convalescent COVID-19. CDR3 amino acids: CASSRLAGGQDTQYF. CDR3 DNA sequence: TGTGCCAGCAGTCGACTAGCGGGGGGGCAAGATACGCAGTATTTT.